Following are 27 T cell receptor beta chains from one sample sequenced in a study of shared clonotypes between healthy human individuals (dated by TCRdb to about 2020). The method behind the library was the immunoSEQ multiplex PCR assay. TCRdb provides this immuneACCESS table in a form limited to in-frame rearrangements. Some clones are lacking; in checked studies, under half of them reflect an unresolved V gene, and why the rest are absent is not known. The sample contains some 650,000 clones, 97% of them found a single time. 0.045% to 0.06% of the sample lies in the top ten. Material: naive CD4+ T cells sorted from blood. This specimen's cell subset or site label, interpreted: CD45RA+ positively selected. The source of these receptors is a woman aged 25 to 39 in good health.

The chain couples TRBV13 to TRBJ2-3; possible D gene TRBD2, 5 bases. The CDR3 covers 15 residues. V shed 2 bases and J shed 6 bases, with 15 bases lying between them. Germline loops: CDR1 PRHDT, CDR2 FYEKMQ (reference sequence). CDR3 sequence reads: CASSLPGPGVDTQYF. Here the CDR3 DNA reads TGTGCCAGCAGCTTACCCGGACCCGGGGTGGATACGCAGTATTTT.

The chain combines TRBV5-5 with TRBJ1-1; D ambiguous. CDR1 and CDR2 (germline): SGHKS, YYEKEE (reference sequence). The ends were cut back, 5 bases at V and 3 bases at J, with 11 bases in the middle. The CDR3 is 13 residues long. CDR3 sequence reads: CASRLHPDTEAFF. CDR3 nucleotide sequence: TGTGCCAGCAGGCTGCACCCGGACACTGAAGCTTTCTTT.

V and J are TRBV4-1 and TRBJ1-5; D may be TRBD1 (5 bases). This CDR3 spans 15 amino acids. CDR1 is MGHRA, CDR2 YSYEKL, per germline. V was clipped by 3 bases and J by 3 bases, with 12 bases between them. CDR3 sequence: CASSHRDGYNQPQHF. The DNA of the CDR3 is TGCGCCAGCAGCCACCGGGACGGCTACAATCAGCCCCAGCATTTT.

J is TRBJ1-2 and V is TRBV28; TRBD1 aligns across 7 bases. The CDR3 is made up of 13 amino acids. CDR1 is MDHEN, CDR2 SYDVKM, per germline. J was trimmed by 4 bases and V by 4 bases; bases with no gene match: 3. The CDR3 sequence is CASSSTGLYGYTF. The CDR3 DNA reads as TGTGCCAGCAGTTCGACAGGGCTCTATGGCTACACCTTC.

The CDR3 is CASSFPDSYGYTF. CDR3 bases: TGTGCCAGCAGCTTCCCAGACAGCTATGGCTACACCTTC. This chain joins TRBV7-9 and TRBJ1-2, with D possibly TRBD1 on 5 matching bases. This CDR3 region has 13 residues. V lost 3 bases to trimming and J lost 4 bases, with 9 bases between them. The germline V gene has CDR1 SEHNR and CDR2 FQNEAQ (reference sequence).

This clone was seen just once. The chain combines TRBV6-1 with TRBJ2-3, with a weak D call TRBD2 (5 bases). The CDR3 loop spans 16 amino acids. V was pared by 0 bases and J by 0 bases, with 10 bases between. The germline CDR1 and CDR2 sequences are MNHNS and SASEGT. Here the CDR3 reads CASSEAGGSSTDTQYF. The CDR3 DNA reads as TGTGCCAGCAGTGAAGCCGGTGGGAGTAGCACAGATACGCAGTATTTT.

The chain couples TRBV29-1 to TRBJ2-5; D is possibly TRBD2 (6 bases). The assigned J gene may be wrong: the sequence end matches TRBJ2-7 better. CDR1 SQVTM and CDR2 ANQGSEA come from the germline V gene. The CDR3 length is 15 residues. DNA of the CDR3: TGCAGCGTCACAGCGGGTGGAGGTGGCCCCTACGAGCAGTACTTC. This encodes CSVTAGGGGPYEQYF.

The V and J genes are TRBV6-5 and TRBJ2-6, with D maybe TRBD1 (6 bases). CDR1 MNHEY and CDR2 SVGAGI come from the germline V gene. This CDR3 region has 16 residues. V was pared by 0 bases and J by 2 bases, with 8 bases between. CDR3 protein: CASSYSRTAGANVLTF. The DNA for the CDR3 is TGTGCCAGCAGTTACTCGCGGACAGCTGGGGCCAACGTCCTGACTTTC.

This chain connects TRBV6-5 to TRBJ1-6; D unclear. With 0 bases removed from V and 0 bases from J, the gap between germline ends came to 6 bases. The CDR3 length is 16 residues. CDR1 and CDR2 (germline): MNHEY, SVGAGI. The CDR3 coding sequence is TGTGCCAGCAGTTACTCGATGAGCTCCTATAATTCACCCCTCCACTTT. Amino acid sequence: CASSYSMSSYNSPLHF.

The chain is built from TRBV9 and TRBJ2-7, with D possibly matching TRBD2 (5 bases). The CDR3 has 19 residues. V was clipped by 0 bases and J by 6 bases, with 28 bases between them. In germline, CDR1 is SGDLS, CDR2 YYNGEE. The CDR3 loop reads CASSVGLTGMGGTPGEQYF. The CDR3 DNA is TGTGCCAGCAGCGTAGGCCTTACGGGGATGGGCGGAACCCCCGGCGAGCAGTACTTC.

Worth noting for this clone: The sample carries other DNA sequences with the same CDR3. The genes are TRBV10-1 and TRBJ2-2; TRBD2 is a possible D gene (5 bases). V was shortened by 0 bases and J by 5 bases, with 13 bases between the two germline ends. In germline, CDR1 is WNHNN, CDR2 SYGVQD (reference sequence). This CDR3 comprises 16 residues. CDR3: CASSESRGRGTGELFF. The CDR3, as DNA: TGCGCCAGCAGTGAGTCACGAGGGAGAGGAACCGGGGAGCTGTTTTTT.

This chain connects TRBV27 to TRBJ2-7; 7 nucleotides line up with TRBD1. Trimming took 6 bases from V and 2 from J; bases not matched to a gene: 7. The CDR3 sequence is 14 residues long. Germline CDR1 reads MNHEY; CDR2 reads SMNVEV (reference sequence). The CDR3 loop is CASRKQGKAYEQYF. The CDR3 DNA reads TGTGCCAGCAGAAAACAGGGGAAGGCCTACGAGCAGTACTTC.

The rearrangement uses TRBV7-9 and TRBJ2-5; 11 nucleotides match TRBD2. The CDR3 is 13 amino acids. V lost 7 bases, J lost 3 bases, and 1 base stayed unmatched. Germline V gene lookup returns CDR1 SEHNR and CDR2 FQNEAQ (reference sequence). The CDR3 nucleotides read TGTGCCAGCATACTAGCGGGAGAAGAGACCCAGTACTTC. It encodes CASILAGEETQYF.

This sequence joins TRBV29-1 and TRBJ2-5, with 8 bases identical to TRBD1. Trimming cost V 6 bases and J 5 bases; bases outside gene matches: 8. This CDR3 has 13 amino acids. Germline loops: CDR1 SQVTM, CDR2 ANQGSEA. The CDR3: CSVDGQGGETQYF. The CDR3 nucleotides are TGCAGCGTGGACGGACAGGGTGGGGAGACCCAGTACTTC.

Only one count was recorded for this clone. The chain combines TRBV5-4 with TRBJ1-1, with D unresolved. The V gene lost 3 bases and the J gene lost 1 base, with 7 bases spanning the gap. Germline V gene data show CDR1 as SGHNT and CDR2 as YYREEE (reference sequence). The CDR3 runs 13 residues. CDR3 bases: TGTGCCAGCAGCTCGGCGGCGAACACTGAAGCTTTCTTT. This gives the protein CASSSAANTEAFF.

V and J are TRBV5-5 and TRBJ2-5, with D tentatively TRBD2 (5 bases). V lost 3 bases and J lost 5, with 8 bases in between. Germline-derived CDR1 and CDR2 are SGHKS and YYEKEE (reference sequence). The CDR3 is 12 amino acids. The CDR3 loop reads CASSWEFETQYF. In nucleotides, the CDR3 is TGTGCCAGCAGCTGGGAGTTCGAGACCCAGTACTTC. The complete variable domain, with remaining parts taken from reference TRBV5-5 and TRBJ2-5, reads DAGVTQSPTHLIKTRGQQVTLRCSPISGHKSVSWYQQVLGQGPQFIFQYYEKEERGRGNFPDRFSARQFPNYSSELNVNALLLGDSALYLCASSWEFETQYFGPGTRLLVL.

The chain couples TRBV5-1 to TRBJ2-2; D gene unclear. CDR3 length: 16 amino acids. V gave up 0 bases and J gave up 1 base, with 10 bases separating them. The germline gives CDR1 SGHRS, CDR2 YFSETQ. CDR3 sequence reads: CASSLAGTLNTGELFF. The CDR3 DNA reads as TGCGCCAGCAGCTTGGCCGGCACCCTGAACACCGGGGAGCTGTTTTTT.

The chain has TRBV10-3 and TRBJ2-7; D perhaps matches TRBD1 (5 bases). The CDR3 is made up of 13 amino acids. V was cut by 6 bases and J by 2 bases, with 11 bases left in between. Germline loops: CDR1 ENHRY, CDR2 SYGVKD. The CDR3 loop reads CAIRGLATYEQYF. CDR3 nucleotide sequence: TGTGCCATCAGGGGGCTCGCTACCTACGAGCAGTACTTC.

This clone was counted a single time. The CDR3 region is CASNYIPGNTDTQYF. CDR3 nucleotide sequence: TGTGCCAGCAACTATATTCCGGGTAACACAGATACGCAGTATTTT. V is TRBV21-1 and J is TRBJ2-3; TRBD2, the table's D call, lacks a check against the DNA. TRBV21-1 is a pseudogene locus. This CDR3 region has 15 residues.

The chain couples TRBV5-1 to TRBJ1-2; D is possibly TRBD1 (6 bases). V lost 1 base to trimming and J lost 2 bases, with 12 bases between them. This CDR3 contains 15 residues. The germline V gene encodes CDR1 SGHRS and CDR2 YFSETQ. The CDR3: CASSLNRADNYGYTF. The DNA for the CDR3 is TGCGCCAGCAGCTTGAACAGGGCTGACAACTATGGCTACACCTTC.

The CDR3 DNA is TGTGCCAGCAACGGGGGAAGCGACAATGAGCAGTTCTTC. This encodes CASNGGSDNEQFF. The rearrangement links TRBV2 to TRBJ2-1, with D perhaps matching TRBD2 (6 bases). Per germline, CDR1 SNHLY and CDR2 FYNNEI. V gave up 7 bases and J gave up 5 bases, with 12 bases separating them. The CDR3 runs 13 residues.

The V and J genes are TRBV20-1 and TRBJ2-7; D gene uncertain. The CDR3 length is 10 residues. The germline V and J ends were trimmed by 8 bases and 4 bases, with 9 bases remaining between them. CDR1 and CDR2 (germline): DFQATT, SNEGSKA (reference sequence). CDR3 loop: CSSSPYEQYF. The CDR3, as DNA: TGCAGTTCCTCCCCATACGAGCAGTACTTC.

This sequence joins TRBV5-1 and TRBJ2-7; 9 bases agree with TRBD1. V shed 4 bases, J shed 4 bases, and the junction held 9 bases outside the gene matches. CDR3 length: 15 amino acids. The germline V gene encodes CDR1 SGHRS and CDR2 YFSETQ. CDR3 DNA: TGCGCCAGCAGCCACGGACCCGGGACAGGGTACGAGCAGTACTTC. Its translation: CASSHGPGTGYEQYF.

The CDR3 coding sequence is TGCGCCAGCAGGGCAAGCGGTCAAGAGACCCAGTACTTC. Translated: CASRASGQETQYF. The gene calls are TRBV5-1 and TRBJ2-5; weak D call: TRBD2 (5 bases). V lost 5 bases and J lost 2, with 10 bases in between. CDR1 SGHRS and CDR2 YFSETQ come from the germline V gene. The CDR3 spans 13 residues.

The chain combines TRBV5-1 with TRBJ2-1, with 8 positions matching TRBD1. V dropped 4 bases and J dropped 4; count of bases not matched to a gene: 13. The V gene's germline CDR1 is SGHRS and CDR2 YFSETQ. The CDR3 is 17 amino acids. The CDR3 nucleotides are TGCGCCAGCAGCCGCGCCCTACAGGGGGGACCTTACAATGAGCAGTTCTTC. Translating gives CASSRALQGGPYNEQFF.

V gene TRBV6-5 combines with J gene TRBJ2-3; 9 bases fit TRBD2. The CDR3 has 15 residues. The V gene end was trimmed by 6 bases and the J gene end by 5 bases; junction bases not matched to a gene: 9. CDR1 and CDR2 from the germline V gene are MNHEY and SVGAGI. The CDR3 spells CASRSLAGRIDTQYF. CDR3 in DNA: TGTGCCAGCAGATCCCTAGCGGGACGCATAGATACGCAGTATTTT.

The rearrangement joins TRBV6-5 to TRBJ1-1; no firm D call. V lost 2 bases and J lost 1, with 5 bases in between. Germline CDR1 is MNHEY and CDR2 is SVGAGI. The CDR3 runs 13 residues. CDR3 in amino acids: CASSYAGNTEAFF. The CDR3 nucleotides are TGTGCCAGCAGTTACGCGGGGAACACTGAAGCTTTCTTT.